These T cell receptor beta chains were read from a single sample in a study of cytomegalovirus exposure and HLA in healthy donors. Profiling relied on immunoSEQ multiplex PCR, and the TCRdb table lists in-frame clones only, not all of them. The sample lists more than 95,000 clones, approximately 78% occurring once. The sequenced sample was PBMCs. The receptors here all came from a woman between 40 and 55 years old in good health and CMV-seronegative. CDR3s leave out the opening cysteine and the closing phenylalanine or tryptophan. The order of the fields is J gene, V gene, D gene, CDR3 protein. A D gene is named only where the DNA matches it firmly.

j_gene: TRBJ2-7; v_gene: TRBV7-9; d_gene: NA; CDR3aa: ASTPPSGKTPHEQY
j_gene: TRBJ1-2; v_gene: TRBV7-9; d_gene: TRBD1; CDR3aa: ASNRDRIPYGYT
j_gene: TRBJ1-1; v_gene: TRBV19; d_gene: NA; CDR3aa: ASSGAGGSEAF
j_gene: TRBJ1-4; v_gene: TRBV19; d_gene: NA; CDR3aa: ASSIDMDTDATNEKLF
j_gene: TRBJ2-2; v_gene: TRBV7-3; d_gene: TRBD2; CDR3aa: ASSPRTSPLTGELF
j_gene: TRBJ2-5; v_gene: TRBV5-4; d_gene: TRBD1; CDR3aa: ASSLSPGTVIKETQY
j_gene: TRBJ1-5; v_gene: TRBV19; d_gene: NA; CDR3aa: ASSTSLQPQH
j_gene: TRBJ2-1; v_gene: TRBV25-1; d_gene: NA; CDR3aa: ASSTTGDRPYNEQF
j_gene: TRBJ2-2; v_gene: TRBV4-1; d_gene: NA; CDR3aa: ASSQVYAIGGELF
j_gene: TRBJ2-1; v_gene: TRBV7-9; d_gene: TRBD1; CDR3aa: ASSLEGTAYNEQF
j_gene: TRBJ2-1; v_gene: TRBV9; d_gene: TRBD2; CDR3aa: ASSVEGTSGNNEQF
j_gene: TRBJ2-2; v_gene: TRBV18; d_gene: TRBD2; CDR3aa: ASSRLAGEVGELF
j_gene: TRBJ2-1; v_gene: TRBV4-1; d_gene: TRBD2; CDR3aa: ASSQVFALAGGNEQF
j_gene: TRBJ1-1; v_gene: TRBV30; d_gene: TRBD1; CDR3aa: AQDRGVTEAF
j_gene: TRBJ1-5; v_gene: TRBV6-5; d_gene: NA; CDR3aa: ASSYSSGQPQH
j_gene: TRBJ1-1; v_gene: TRBV28; d_gene: NA; CDR3aa: ASIRGGWGTEAF
j_gene: TRBJ1-5; v_gene: TRBV4-2; d_gene: TRBD1; CDR3aa: ASSESGTEYQPQH
j_gene: TRBJ2-7; v_gene: TRBV7-9; d_gene: TRBD1; CDR3aa: ASSSMDRDHEQY
j_gene: TRBJ1-1; v_gene: TRBV28; d_gene: NA; CDR3aa: ASSRGGAEAF
j_gene: TRBJ2-3; v_gene: TRBV7-2; d_gene: TRBD2; CDR3aa: ASSLAGLALKADTQY
j_gene: TRBJ2-5; v_gene: TRBV10-3; d_gene: NA; CDR3aa: AISESPGETQY
j_gene: TRBJ1-1; v_gene: TRBV5-1; d_gene: NA; CDR3aa: ASSPPGGNTEAF
j_gene: TRBJ1-1; v_gene: TRBV27; d_gene: TRBD1; CDR3aa: ASSLGQGQTNTEAF
j_gene: TRBJ2-3; v_gene: TRBV10-3; d_gene: TRBD2; CDR3aa: AISDGGRSGTDTQY
j_gene: TRBJ2-1; v_gene: TRBV5-1; d_gene: NA; CDR3aa: ASMLESYNEQF
j_gene: TRBJ2-2; v_gene: TRBV4-3; d_gene: NA; CDR3aa: ASRQISGGTGELF
j_gene: TRBJ2-1; v_gene: TRBV19; d_gene: TRBD2; CDR3aa: ASRAPGLAGNEQF
j_gene: TRBJ1-1; v_gene: TRBV6-6; d_gene: NA; CDR3aa: ASRRRTANTEAF
j_gene: TRBJ1-5; v_gene: TRBV7-9; d_gene: TRBD1; CDR3aa: ASSFGTDNSNQPQH
j_gene: TRBJ1-1; v_gene: TRBV7-3; d_gene: NA; CDR3aa: ASSPLGGGTEAF
j_gene: TRBJ1-5; v_gene: TRBV2; d_gene: TRBD1; CDR3aa: ASSFPPAGGGQPQH
j_gene: TRBJ2-7; v_gene: TRBV28; d_gene: NA; CDR3aa: ASSLFKHEQY
j_gene: TRBJ2-2; v_gene: TRBV7-9; d_gene: NA; CDR3aa: ASSLVGANTGELF
j_gene: NA; v_gene: TRBV18; d_gene: NA; CDR3aa: ASSPSTESEQY
j_gene: TRBJ2-1; v_gene: TRBV7-2; d_gene: NA; CDR3aa: ASSLTPGEQF
j_gene: TRBJ1-1; v_gene: TRBV28; d_gene: NA; CDR3aa: ASSYPGQPGEAF
j_gene: TRBJ2-3; v_gene: TRBV10-1; d_gene: TRBD1; CDR3aa: ASSGTGGTDTQY
j_gene: TRBJ2-5; v_gene: TRBV5-4; d_gene: NA; CDR3aa: ASSWEEGETQY
j_gene: TRBJ2-5; v_gene: TRBV5-8; d_gene: TRBD2; CDR3aa: ASSLSLSGSETQY
j_gene: TRBJ1-1; v_gene: TRBV11-2; d_gene: NA; CDR3aa: ASSHHEEAF
j_gene: TRBJ2-7; v_gene: TRBV5-1; d_gene: NA; CDR3aa: ASSSNLPEGASEQY
j_gene: TRBJ2-2; v_gene: TRBV28; d_gene: TRBD1; CDR3aa: ASRGTGGSGELF
j_gene: TRBJ2-3; v_gene: TRBV5-4; d_gene: NA; CDR3aa: ASSLTSATDTQY
j_gene: TRBJ1-1; v_gene: TRBV10-3; d_gene: NA; CDR3aa: AITRQKNTEAF